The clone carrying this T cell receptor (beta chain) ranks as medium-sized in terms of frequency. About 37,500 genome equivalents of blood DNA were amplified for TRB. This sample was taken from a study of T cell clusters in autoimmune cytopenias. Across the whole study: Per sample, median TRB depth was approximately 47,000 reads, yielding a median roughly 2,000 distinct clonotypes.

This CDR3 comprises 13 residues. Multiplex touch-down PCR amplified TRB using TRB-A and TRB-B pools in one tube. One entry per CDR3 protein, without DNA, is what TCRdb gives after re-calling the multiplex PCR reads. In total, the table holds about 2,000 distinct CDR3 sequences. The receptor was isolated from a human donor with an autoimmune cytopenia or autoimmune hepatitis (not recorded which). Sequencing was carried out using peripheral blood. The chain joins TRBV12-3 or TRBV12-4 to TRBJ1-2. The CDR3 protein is CASSHDPNYGYTF.